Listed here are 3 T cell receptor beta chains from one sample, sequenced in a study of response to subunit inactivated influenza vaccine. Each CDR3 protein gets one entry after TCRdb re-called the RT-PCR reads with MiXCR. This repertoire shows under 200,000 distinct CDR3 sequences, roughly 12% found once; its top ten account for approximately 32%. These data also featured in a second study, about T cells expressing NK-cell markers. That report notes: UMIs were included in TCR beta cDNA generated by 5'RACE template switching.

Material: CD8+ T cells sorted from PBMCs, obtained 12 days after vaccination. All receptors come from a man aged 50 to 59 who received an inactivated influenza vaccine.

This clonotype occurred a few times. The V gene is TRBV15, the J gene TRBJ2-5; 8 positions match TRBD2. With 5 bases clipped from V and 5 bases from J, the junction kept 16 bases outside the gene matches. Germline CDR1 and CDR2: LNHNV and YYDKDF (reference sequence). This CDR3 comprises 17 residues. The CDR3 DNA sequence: TGTGCCACCAGCCCAGGGGACGCGGGAGGTGTGGGCGAGACCCAGTACTTC. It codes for CATSPGDAGGVGETQYF.

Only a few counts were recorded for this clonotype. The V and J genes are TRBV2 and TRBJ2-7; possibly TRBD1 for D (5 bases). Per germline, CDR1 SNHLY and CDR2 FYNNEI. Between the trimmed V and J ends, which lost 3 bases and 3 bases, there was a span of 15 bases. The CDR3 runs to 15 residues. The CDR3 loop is CASSDDFSDSYEQYF. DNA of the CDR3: TGTGCCAGCAGTGACGATTTCTCCGACAGCTACGAGCAGTACTTC. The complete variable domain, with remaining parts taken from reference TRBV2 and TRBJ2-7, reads EPEVTQTPSHQVTQMGQEVILRCVPISNHLYFYWYRQILGQKVEFLVSFYNNEISEKSEIFDDQFSVERPDGSNFTLKIRSTKLEDSAMYFCASSDDFSDSYEQYFGPGTRLTVT.

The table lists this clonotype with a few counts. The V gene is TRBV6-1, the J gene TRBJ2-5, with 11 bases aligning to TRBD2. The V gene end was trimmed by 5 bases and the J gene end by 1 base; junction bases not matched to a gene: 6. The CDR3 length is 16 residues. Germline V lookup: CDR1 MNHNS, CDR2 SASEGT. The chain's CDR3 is CASSKTSGALQETQYF. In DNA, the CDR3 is TGTGCCAGCAGTAAGACTAGCGGGGCCCTCCAAGAGACCCAGTACTTC.